This T cell receptor (beta chain) appears in the sequencing data of a study of blood T cell repertoires in COVID-19. Study context: Italy, Spain and the United States were the sources of the convalescent and acute COVID-19 samples. PBMCs, B-cell-depleted T cells, or T cells provided the cDNA or gDNA that made up the material.

The trim removed 1 base at V and 2 bases at J, leaving 0 bases unmatched. The CDR3 extends over 15 amino acids. Germline CDR1 is MNHEY and CDR2 is SVGAGI. Methods used by the authors: The assay estimated nucleated cells by amplifying reference gene primers. Clones were sequenced by immunoSEQ multiplex PCR, and TCRdb holds only the in-frame ones, with some missing. The D gene and trimming were derived from the DNA, and the V and J assignments and clone size from that table. Among about 150,000 clones listed, 80% to 85% were seen once. The rearrangement links TRBV6-5 to TRBJ2-7; 12 positions agree with TRBD2. This sequence was found in a man aged 18 to 35 with active or convalescent COVID-19. Material for sequencing was peripheral blood. The DNA of the CDR3 is TGTGCCAGCAGTTACTGGACTAGCGGGACCTACGAGCAGTACTTC. This gives the protein CASSYWTSGTYEQYF.